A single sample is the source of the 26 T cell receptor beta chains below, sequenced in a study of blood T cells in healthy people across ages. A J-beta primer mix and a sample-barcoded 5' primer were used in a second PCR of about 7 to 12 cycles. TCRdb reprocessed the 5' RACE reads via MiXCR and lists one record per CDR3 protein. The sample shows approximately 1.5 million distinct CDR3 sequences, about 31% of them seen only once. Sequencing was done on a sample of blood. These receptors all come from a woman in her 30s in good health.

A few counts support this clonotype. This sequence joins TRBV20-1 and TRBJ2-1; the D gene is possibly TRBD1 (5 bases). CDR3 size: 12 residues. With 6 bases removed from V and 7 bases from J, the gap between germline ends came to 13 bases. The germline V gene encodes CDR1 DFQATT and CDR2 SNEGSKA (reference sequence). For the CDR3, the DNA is TGCAGTGCAGGGGATCAGTCGAATGAGCAGTTCTTC. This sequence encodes CSAGDQSNEQFF.

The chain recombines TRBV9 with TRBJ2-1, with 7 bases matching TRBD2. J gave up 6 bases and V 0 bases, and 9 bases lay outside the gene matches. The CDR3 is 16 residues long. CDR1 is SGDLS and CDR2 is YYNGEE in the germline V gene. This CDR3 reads CASSVDVGGGLNEQFF. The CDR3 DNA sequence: TGTGCCAGCAGCGTAGATGTTGGGGGGGGTCTCAATGAGCAGTTCTTC.

The CDR3 region has the DNA TGTGCCAGCAGTTTATATCCACCCGAAATCCGCGGGGGGGTAGATACGCAGTATTTT. The encoded protein is CASSLYPPEIRGGVDTQYF. This chain connects TRBV27 to TRBJ2-3; 9 bases line up with TRBD2. Germline CDR1 is MNHEY and CDR2 is SMNVEV (reference sequence). CDR3 size: 19 residues. Unmatched junction bases numbered 16, after V lost 1 base and J lost 5 bases.

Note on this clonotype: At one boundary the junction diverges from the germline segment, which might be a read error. In DNA form, the CDR3 reads TGCAGTGCCGGGATGATGAATGAGAAACTGTTTTTT. Its protein product is CSAGMMNEKLFF. The chain is built from TRBV20-1 and TRBJ1-4; D remains ambiguous. CDR1 is DFQATT, CDR2 SNEGSKA, per germline (reference sequence). The CDR3 totals 12 residues.

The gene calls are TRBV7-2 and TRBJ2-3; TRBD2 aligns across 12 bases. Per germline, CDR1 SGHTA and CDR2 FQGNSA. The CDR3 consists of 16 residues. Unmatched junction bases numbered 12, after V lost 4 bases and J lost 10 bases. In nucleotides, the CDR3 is TGTGCCAGCAGCTCTGGACTAGCGGGGACCTGGGGAGCGCAGTATTTT. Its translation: CASSSGLAGTWGAQYF.

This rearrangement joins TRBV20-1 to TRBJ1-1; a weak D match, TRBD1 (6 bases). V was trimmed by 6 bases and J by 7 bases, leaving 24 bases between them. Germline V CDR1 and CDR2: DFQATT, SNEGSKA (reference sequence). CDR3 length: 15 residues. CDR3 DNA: TGCAGTGCCCTTAACCGGGACACAAGAACGGGTGAAGCTTTCTTT. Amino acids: CSALNRDTRTGEAFF.

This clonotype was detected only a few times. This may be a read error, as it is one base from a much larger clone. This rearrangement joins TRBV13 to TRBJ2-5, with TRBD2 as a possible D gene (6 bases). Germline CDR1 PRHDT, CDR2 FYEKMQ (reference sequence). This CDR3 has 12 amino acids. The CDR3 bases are TGTGCCAGCAGCCTAGCGCAAGAGACCCGGTACTTC. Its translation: CASSLAQETRYF. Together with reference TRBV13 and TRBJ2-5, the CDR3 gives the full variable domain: AAGVIQSPRHLIKEKRETATLKCYPIPRHDTVYWYQQGPGQDPQFLISFYEKMQSDKGSIPDRFSAQQFSDYHSELNMSSLELGDSALYFCASSLAQETRYFGPGTRLLVL.

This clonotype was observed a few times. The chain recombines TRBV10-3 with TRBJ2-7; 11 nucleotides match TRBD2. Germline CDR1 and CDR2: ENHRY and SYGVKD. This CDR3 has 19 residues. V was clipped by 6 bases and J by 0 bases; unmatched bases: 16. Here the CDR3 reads CAIRKGAGSGRADSYEQYF. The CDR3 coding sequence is TGTGCCATCAGGAAGGGGGCGGGTAGCGGGAGGGCAGACTCCTACGAGCAGTACTTC.

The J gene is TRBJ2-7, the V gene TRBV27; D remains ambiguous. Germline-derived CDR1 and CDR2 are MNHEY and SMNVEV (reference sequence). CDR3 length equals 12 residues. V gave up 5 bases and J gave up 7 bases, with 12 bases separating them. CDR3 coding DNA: TGTGCCAGCAGTCCCCTAGTCGGTGAGCAGTACTTC. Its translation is CASSPLVGEQYF.

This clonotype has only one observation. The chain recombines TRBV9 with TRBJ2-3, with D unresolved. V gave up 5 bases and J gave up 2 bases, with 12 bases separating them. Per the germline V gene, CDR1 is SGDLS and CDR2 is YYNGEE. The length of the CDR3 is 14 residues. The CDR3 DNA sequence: TGTGCCAGCAGGCGGCTAGGAGCCACAGATACGCAGTATTTT. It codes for CASRRLGATDTQYF.

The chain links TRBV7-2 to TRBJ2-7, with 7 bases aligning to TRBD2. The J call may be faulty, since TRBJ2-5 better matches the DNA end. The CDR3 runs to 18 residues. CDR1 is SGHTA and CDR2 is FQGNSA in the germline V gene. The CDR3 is CASSLGGRGRGTRETQYF. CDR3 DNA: TGTGCCAGCAGCTTAGGGGGTCGTGGGCGGGGGACTCGGGAGACCCAGTACTTC.

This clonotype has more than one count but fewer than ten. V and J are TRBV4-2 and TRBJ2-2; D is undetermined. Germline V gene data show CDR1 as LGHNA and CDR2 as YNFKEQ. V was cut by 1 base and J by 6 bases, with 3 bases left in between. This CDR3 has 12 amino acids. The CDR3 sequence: CASSQVPGELFF. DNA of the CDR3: TGTGCCAGCAGCCAAGTCCCCGGGGAGCTGTTTTTT.

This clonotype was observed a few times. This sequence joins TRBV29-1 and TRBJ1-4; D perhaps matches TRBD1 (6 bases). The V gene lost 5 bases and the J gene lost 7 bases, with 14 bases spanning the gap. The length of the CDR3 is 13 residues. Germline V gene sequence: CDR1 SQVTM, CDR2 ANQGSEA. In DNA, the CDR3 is TGCAGCGTTCCCGGGGGCGTAGGTGAAAAACTGTTTTTT. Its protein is CSVPGGVGEKLFF.

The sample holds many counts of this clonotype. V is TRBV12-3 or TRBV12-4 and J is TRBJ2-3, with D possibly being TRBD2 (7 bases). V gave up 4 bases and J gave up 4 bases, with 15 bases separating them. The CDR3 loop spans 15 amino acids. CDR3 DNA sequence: TGTGCCAGCAGTTGGGGGAGGGGGTACGCAGATACGCAGTATTTT. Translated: CASSWGRGYADTQYF.

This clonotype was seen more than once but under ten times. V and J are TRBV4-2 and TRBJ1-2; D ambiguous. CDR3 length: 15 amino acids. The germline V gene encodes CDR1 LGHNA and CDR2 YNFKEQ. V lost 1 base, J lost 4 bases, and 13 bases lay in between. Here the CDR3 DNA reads TGTGCCAGCAGCCAAGCCGGTCAGGAGGGCTATGGCTACACCTTC. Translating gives CASSQAGQEGYGYTF.

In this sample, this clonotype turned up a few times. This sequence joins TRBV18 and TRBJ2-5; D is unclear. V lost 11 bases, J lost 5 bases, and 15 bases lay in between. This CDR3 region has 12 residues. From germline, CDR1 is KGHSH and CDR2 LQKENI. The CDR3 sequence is CAASRVGETQYF. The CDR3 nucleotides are TGTGCCGCCAGCCGGGTTGGCGAGACCCAGTACTTC.

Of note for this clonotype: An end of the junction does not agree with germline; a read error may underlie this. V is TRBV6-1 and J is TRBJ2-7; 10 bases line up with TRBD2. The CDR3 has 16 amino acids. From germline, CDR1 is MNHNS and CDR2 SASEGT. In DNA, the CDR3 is TGTACCAGCAGTGATGGACTAGCGGTAAAAGCGGAGGCCCAGTACTTC. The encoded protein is CTSSDGLAVKAEAQYF.

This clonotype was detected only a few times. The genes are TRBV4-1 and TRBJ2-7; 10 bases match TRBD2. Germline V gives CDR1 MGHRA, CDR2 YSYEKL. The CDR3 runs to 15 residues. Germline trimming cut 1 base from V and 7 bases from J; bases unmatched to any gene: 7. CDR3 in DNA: TGCGCCAGCAGCCAAGGCCTAGCGGGAGTAAGGGAGCAGTACTTC. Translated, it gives CASSQGLAGVREQYF.

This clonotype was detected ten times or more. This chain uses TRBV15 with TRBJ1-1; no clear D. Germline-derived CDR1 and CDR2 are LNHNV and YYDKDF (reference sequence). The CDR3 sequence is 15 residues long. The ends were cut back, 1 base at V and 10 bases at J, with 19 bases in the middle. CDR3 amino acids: CATSRAVTMRTGAFF. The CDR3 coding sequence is TGTGCCACCAGCAGAGCTGTAACGATGAGGACGGGAGCTTTCTTT.

The CDR3 DNA reads TGTGCCATTCACGGGAGAGCGGGACGCTCCTACAATGAGCAGTACTTC. It translates to CAIHGRAGRSYNEQYF. The chain carries TRBV7-2 and TRBJ2-1, with 7 positions matching TRBD2. The J call is uncertain, as TRBJ2-7 better fits the DNA end. Germline assignment: CDR1 SGHTA and CDR2 FQGNSA. There are 16 residues in the CDR3.

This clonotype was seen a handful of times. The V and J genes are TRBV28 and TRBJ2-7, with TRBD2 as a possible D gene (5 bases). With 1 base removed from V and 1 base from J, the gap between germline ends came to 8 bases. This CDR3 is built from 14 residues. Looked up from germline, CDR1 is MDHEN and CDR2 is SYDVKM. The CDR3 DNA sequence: TGTGCCAGCAGTTTATTCTCGGGATCCTACGAGCAGTACTTC. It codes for CASSLFSGSYEQYF.

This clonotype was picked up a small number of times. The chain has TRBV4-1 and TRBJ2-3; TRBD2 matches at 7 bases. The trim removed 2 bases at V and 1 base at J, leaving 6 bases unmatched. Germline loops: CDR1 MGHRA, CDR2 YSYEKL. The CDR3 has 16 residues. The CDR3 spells CASSQSGGSGTDTQYF. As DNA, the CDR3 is TGCGCCAGCAGCCAATCGGGCGGGAGTGGCACAGATACGCAGTATTTT.

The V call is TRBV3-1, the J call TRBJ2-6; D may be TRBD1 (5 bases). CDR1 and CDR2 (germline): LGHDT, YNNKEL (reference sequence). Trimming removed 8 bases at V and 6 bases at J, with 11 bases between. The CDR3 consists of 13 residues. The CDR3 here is CASARGSANVLTF. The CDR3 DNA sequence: TGTGCCAGCGCAAGGGGCTCGGCCAACGTCCTGACTTTC.

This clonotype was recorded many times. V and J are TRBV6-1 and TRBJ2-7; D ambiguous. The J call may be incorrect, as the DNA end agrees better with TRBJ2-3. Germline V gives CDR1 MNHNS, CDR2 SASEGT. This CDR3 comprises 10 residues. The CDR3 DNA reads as TGTGCCAGCAGCCCTCCTGGCCAGTATTTT. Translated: CASSPPGQYF.

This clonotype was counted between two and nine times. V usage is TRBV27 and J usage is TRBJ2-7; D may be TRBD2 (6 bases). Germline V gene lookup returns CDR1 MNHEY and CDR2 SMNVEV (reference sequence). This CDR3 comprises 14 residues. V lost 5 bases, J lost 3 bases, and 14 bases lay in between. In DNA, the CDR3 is TGTGCCAGCAGTATGGGGACTCAATTCTACGAGCAGTACTTC. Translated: CASSMGTQFYEQYF.

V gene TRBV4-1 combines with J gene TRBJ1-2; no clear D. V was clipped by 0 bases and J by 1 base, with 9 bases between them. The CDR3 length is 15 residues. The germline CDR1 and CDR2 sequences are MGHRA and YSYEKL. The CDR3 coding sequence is TGCGCCAGCAGCCAAGATTACGGGGTTAACTATGGCTACACCTTC. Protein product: CASSQDYGVNYGYTF.